A single sample is the source of the 18 T cell receptor beta chains below, sequenced in a study of shared clonotypes between healthy human individuals. Generated by immunoSEQ multiplex PCR, the TCRdb table keeps only in-frame clones and is missing some. Altogether under 600,000 clones are present, around three quarters being singletons, with the ten largest covering around 12%. Sequenced input: PBMCs. The origin of the receptors is a woman aged 40-49 years in good health. Some clones in this sample may be carry-over from other donors' samples.

The CDR3 loop is CAWTGFNYGYTF. For the CDR3, the DNA is TGTGCCTGGACAGGGTTTAACTATGGCTACACCTTC. The chain has TRBV30 and TRBJ1-2; possibly TRBD1 for D (5 bases). The CDR3 spans 12 residues. Per germline, CDR1 GTSNPN and CDR2 SVGIG (reference sequence). V lost 4 bases, J lost 1 base, and 7 bases lay in between.

V usage is TRBV4-1 and J usage is TRBJ2-5; weak D call: TRBD2 (6 bases). Germline CDR1 and CDR2: MGHRA and YSYEKL. Trimming left V 1 base short and J 3 bases short, with 12 bases between. This CDR3 is built from 15 residues. CDR3 residues: CASSQGHGGEETQYF. CDR3 nucleotides: TGCGCCAGCAGCCAAGGCCACGGCGGGGAAGAGACCCAGTACTTC.

Only one count was recorded for this clone. This rearrangement joins TRBV27 to TRBJ2-3; D unclear. The CDR3 length is 17 residues. Germline CDR1 and CDR2: MNHEY and SMNVEV (reference sequence). V was clipped by 4 bases and J by 1 base, with 18 bases between them. The CDR3 DNA reads TGTGCCAGCAGTTGGATCTGGCAAGCTAAACGCACAGATACGCAGTATTTT. Protein product: CASSWIWQAKRTDTQYF.

This clone has only one observation. The CDR3 sequence: CASSLVAEDNEQFF. The CDR3 DNA follows: TGTGCCAGCAGCTTAGTAGCGGAGGACAATGAGCAGTTCTTC. The chain is built from TRBV7-3 and TRBJ2-1, with D perhaps matching TRBD2 (6 bases). This CDR3 region has 14 residues. Germline CDR1 SGHTA, CDR2 FQGTGA. Trimming removed 2 bases at V and 5 bases at J, with 10 bases between.

This clone came up once. Written as DNA, the CDR3 is TGCGCCAGCAGCCCTTACAGGGATAGGGAAGGAGCCAAAAACATTCAGTACTTC. Protein product: CASSPYRDREGAKNIQYF. J is TRBJ2-4 and V is TRBV4-1; D possibly corresponds to TRBD1 (6 bases). V was pared by 4 bases and J by 0 bases, with 19 bases between. In germline, CDR1 is MGHRA, CDR2 YSYEKL. The CDR3 spans 18 residues.

The chain links TRBV7-3 to TRBJ2-5; D gene ambiguous. CDR1 and CDR2 (germline): SGHTA, FQGTGA. This CDR3 has 13 amino acids. V gave up 0 bases and J gave up 7 bases, with 9 bases separating them. The CDR3 spells CASSLTAWGTQYF. CDR3 sequence (DNA): TGTGCCAGCAGCTTAACTGCCTGGGGGACCCAGTACTTC.

V is TRBV27 and J is TRBJ1-2; 8 bases are a match to TRBD1. Trimming took 5 bases from V and 5 from J; bases not matched to a gene: 7. The CDR3 consists of 14 residues. Per germline, CDR1 MNHEY and CDR2 SMNVEV (reference sequence). Here the CDR3 DNA reads TGTGCCAGCAGTCCCGGACAGGGAAGGTATGGCTACACCTTC. Its protein product is CASSPGQGRYGYTF.

The chain is built from TRBV7-9 and TRBJ1-4; no firm D call. From germline, CDR1 is SEHNR and CDR2 FQNEAQ (reference sequence). V gave up 5 bases and J gave up 8 bases, with 12 bases separating them. The CDR3 contains 13 residues. CDR3 coding DNA: TGTGCCAGCAGCCAAGATCTAGGGGAAAAACTGTTTTTT. Protein product: CASSQDLGEKLFF.

This clone has just one count. The chain links TRBV23-1 to TRBJ2-1; TRBD2 agrees at 14 bases. TRBV23-1 is flagged as an ORF with uncertain function. V gave up 4 bases and J gave up 7 bases; unmatched junction bases: 12. This CDR3 region has 18 residues. The CDR3 sequence is CASSPRTSGRPKANEQFF. DNA of the CDR3: TGCGCCAGCAGTCCCCGGACTAGCGGGAGGCCCAAGGCTAATGAGCAGTTCTTC.

The V call is TRBV5-1, the J call TRBJ2-7; perhaps TRBD1 as D (6 bases). The CDR3 totals 22 residues. Germline values: CDR1 SGHRS, CDR2 YFSETQ. The V end lost 1 base, the J end lost 3 bases, and 35 bases lay between the germline ends. The CDR3 coding sequence is TGCGCCAGCAGCTTGCGACTACCAGACAGGTCTAGGAGCCATCCCTACCACTACGAGCAGTACTTC. Amino acid sequence: CASSLRLPDRSRSHPYHYEQYF.

The chain joins TRBV7-8 to TRBJ1-1; D gene uncertain. CDR3 length: 14 residues. V was clipped by 5 bases and J by 1 base, with 11 bases between them. Germline CDR1 is SGHVS and CDR2 is FQNEAQ. The CDR3 sequence: CASSNKRENTEAFF. For the CDR3, the DNA is TGTGCCAGCAGCAATAAACGGGAGAACACTGAAGCTTTCTTT. Full variable domain (rest looked up from reference TRBV7-8 and TRBJ1-1): GAGVSQSPRYKVAKRGQDVALRCDPISGHVSLFWYQQALGQGPEFLTYFQNEAQLDKSGLPSDRFFAERPEGSVSTLKIQRTQQEDSAVYLCASSNKRENTEAFFGQGTRLTVV.

On this clone: Other DNA sequences from this sample encode an identical CDR3 as well. The rearrangement uses TRBV27 and TRBJ1-1, with a weak D call TRBD1 (5 bases). The germline V gene has CDR1 MNHEY and CDR2 SMNVEV (reference sequence). Trimming removed 5 bases from V and 1 base from J, with 8 bases in between. The CDR3 sequence is 13 residues long. CDR3 sequence (DNA): TGTGCCAGCAGTCTCGGACAGAACACTGAAGCTTTCTTT. Translated: CASSLGQNTEAFF.

The sample holds one count of this clone. The chain employs TRBV6-6 and TRBJ2-2, with D possibly being TRBD2 (6 bases). The CDR3 runs 15 residues. V was trimmed by 5 bases and J by 2 bases, leaving 12 bases between them. Germline CDR1 is MNHNY and CDR2 is SVGAGI (reference sequence). This CDR3 is CASSPRGANTGELFF. The CDR3 region has the DNA TGTGCCAGCAGTCCGCGGGGCGCCAACACCGGGGAGCTGTTTTTT.

The chain carries TRBV2 and TRBJ2-1; 7 bases are a match to TRBD2. Germline V gene lookup returns CDR1 SNHLY and CDR2 FYNNEI. CDR3 length: 14 residues. The ends lost 10 bases at V and 7 bases at J; junction bases unmatched: 13. The CDR3 spells CATSRDYNSNEQFF. For the CDR3, the DNA is TGTGCCACCAGCCGGGACTATAATAGTAATGAGCAGTTCTTC.

This chain connects TRBV5-1 to TRBJ2-7, with a tentative D call TRBD1 (6 bases). CDR1 is SGHRS, CDR2 YFSETQ, per germline. Trimming removed 4 bases from V and 4 bases from J, with 21 bases in between. The CDR3 is made up of 16 amino acids. The DNA of the CDR3 is TGCGCCAGCAGCCAGGTTACAGGGAAAAGAGGGTACGAGCAGTACTTC. Translated, it gives CASSQVTGKRGYEQYF.

This chain uses TRBV18 with TRBJ1-1; D is uncertain. The CDR3 is 14 residues long. Per germline, CDR1 KGHSH and CDR2 LQKENI. V was cut by 2 bases and J by 0 bases, with 7 bases left in between. CDR3 loop: CASSPAGMNTEAFF. CDR3 coding DNA: TGTGCCAGCTCACCAGCCGGGATGAACACTGAAGCTTTCTTT.

Details on this clone: The junction does not match germline at one end; this may be a read error. The V gene is TRBV6-5, the J gene TRBJ1-1; D unclear. The CDR3 contains 15 residues. The V gene's germline CDR1 is MNHEY and CDR2 SVGAGI. CDR3 in DNA: TGTGCCAGCAGTTACTTCGGACGGTTGAACACTGAAGATTTCTTT. Encoded protein: CASSYFGRLNTEDFF.

V is TRBV11-2 and J is TRBJ2-5; D uncertain. Trimming shortened V by 5 bases and J by 2 bases, and 9 bases separated the two germline ends. The CDR3 is made up of 13 amino acids. Germline V CDR1 and CDR2: SGHAT, FQNNGV. CDR3 DNA: TGTGCCAGCAGCACAGAACGGCAAGAGACCCAGTACTTC. Amino acids: CASSTERQETQYF.